These 14 T cell receptor beta chains were all obtained from the same sample, sequenced in a study of shared clonotypes between healthy human individuals (dated by TCRdb to between 2020 and 2021). Library prep was done by the immunoSEQ multiplex PCR assay. TCRdb's version of the immuneACCESS table is confined to in-frame rearrangements and falls short of the full clone set. An unresolved V gene accounts for under half of the shortfall where checked; the remainder is of unknown origin. A total of roughly 700,000 clones appear in this sample, about nine tenths of them only once. Together, the top ten hold roughly 36% of the sample. What was sequenced was memory CD8+ T cells from PBMCs. The label giving this sample's cell subset or site can be read as: CD45RO+ cells pooled with CCR7-negative TemRA cells. These receptors were taken from a man aged 18 to 29 in good health. Some clones in this sample may be carry-over from other donors' samples.

This clone is deemed large. Other DNA sequences of this sample code for an identical CDR3. J is TRBJ2-7 and V is TRBV7-9; TRBD1 is a possible D gene (5 bases). Germline CDR1 SEHNR, CDR2 FQNEAQ (reference sequence). With 1 base removed from V and 2 bases from J, the gap between germline ends came to 15 bases. The CDR3 has 16 amino acids. As DNA, the CDR3 is TGTGCCAGCAGCTTAGAATATAGCTACAGGCCCTACGAGCAGTACTTC. Its protein product is CASSLEYSYRPYEQYF. Full variable domain (outside the CDR3, taken from reference TRBV7-9 and TRBJ2-7): DTGVSQNPRHKITKRGQNVTFRCDPISEHNRLYWYRQTLGQGPEFLTYFQNEAQLEKSRLLSDRFSAERPKGSFSTLEIQRTEQGDSAMYLCASSLEYSYRPYEQYFGPGTRLTVT.

The chain couples TRBV27 to TRBJ1-3, with a weak D call TRBD1 (5 bases). V gave up 5 bases and J gave up 4 bases, with 9 bases separating them. Germline V gene lookup returns CDR1 MNHEY and CDR2 SMNVEV (reference sequence). CDR3 length: 13 residues. This chain's CDR3 is CASSPGTGNTIYF. The DNA of the CDR3 is TGTGCCAGCAGTCCGGGGACGGGAAACACCATATATTTT.

V gene TRBV25-1 combines with J gene TRBJ1-1, with unresolved D. Trimming took 6 bases from V and 3 from J, leaving 17 bases between them. The CDR3 consists of 15 residues. Germline V gives CDR1 MGHDK, CDR2 SYGVNS. The CDR3 DNA sequence: TGTGCCAGCAGCCAAGCTCTGGGTATGTACACTGAAGCTTTCTTT. Amino acids: CASSQALGMYTEAFF.

The chain links TRBV6-5 to TRBJ2-2; D not certain. The V end lost 4 bases, the J end lost 3 bases, and 9 bases lay between the germline ends. Germline CDR1 is MNHEY and CDR2 is SVGAGI. This CDR3 has 14 residues. Here the CDR3 DNA reads TGTGCCAGCAGTTTAATGGCGGACACCGGGGAGCTGTTTTTT. As protein: CASSLMADTGELFF.

This chain joins TRBV29-1 and TRBJ2-5, with 7 nucleotides matching TRBD1. TRBJ2-7 matches the DNA end more closely, so the J call is doubtful. The CDR3 is 14 residues long. Germline CDR1 and CDR2: SQVTM and ANQGSEA. The CDR3 nucleotides are TGCAGCGTGGTCCCGACAGGGAAACCCTACGAGCAGTACTTC. Amino acid sequence: CSVVPTGKPYEQYF.

This chain connects TRBV28 to TRBJ2-1; 10 bases fit TRBD2. The CDR3 loop spans 12 amino acids. Germline CDR1 reads MDHEN; CDR2 reads SYDVKM. The CDR3 sequence: CVSGRATNEQFF. CDR3 DNA: TGTGTAAGCGGGAGGGCCACCAATGAGCAGTTCTTC.

The genes are TRBV27 and TRBJ2-7, with D hard to call. CDR1 and CDR2 from the germline V gene are MNHEY and SMNVEV (reference sequence). V lost 1 base and J 0 bases, leaving 7 bases between the germline ends. The CDR3 covers 14 residues. CDR3 sequence reads: CASSLYLRSYEQYF. CDR3 in DNA: TGTGCCAGCAGTTTATACCTGCGCTCCTACGAGCAGTACTTC.

This chain links TRBV28 with TRBJ2-2; D gene uncertain. The CDR3 spans 14 residues. Germline V gene sequence: CDR1 MDHEN, CDR2 SYDVKM. Trimming removed 3 bases at V and 4 bases at J, with 9 bases between. CDR3 protein: CASSFTAATGELFF. DNA for the CDR3: TGTGCCAGCAGTTTTACGGCAGCCACCGGGGAGCTGTTTTTT. Full variable domain (rest looked up from reference TRBV28 and TRBJ2-2): DVKVTQSSRYLVKRTGEKVFLECVQDMDHENMFWYRQDPGLGLRLIYFSYDVKMKEKGDIPEGYSVSREKKERFSLILESASTNQTSMYLCASSFTAATGELFFGEGSRLTVL.

Points on this clone: This likely came from a read error, as a far larger clone is one base away. This specimen includes other DNA sequences encoding the same CDR3. The V and J genes are TRBV11-2 and TRBJ2-3; D gene uncertain. The CDR3 is made up of 12 amino acids. V was clipped by 8 bases and J by 7 bases, with 13 bases between them. Per the germline V gene, CDR1 is SGHAT and CDR2 is FQNNGV. This chain's CDR3 is CASGAVRNTQYF. Here the CDR3 DNA reads TGTGCCAGCGGCGCCGTGCGAAATACGCAGTATTTT.

The V call is TRBV5-4, the J call TRBJ2-7; 7 bases agree with TRBD1. Germline lookup yields CDR1 SGHNT and CDR2 YYREEE (reference sequence). V trimming: 5 bases; J trimming: 4 bases; junction bases outside the gene matches: 3. The CDR3 contains 12 residues. Written as DNA, the CDR3 is TGTGCCAGCAGATCGACAGGGTACGAGCAGTACTTC. Amino acids: CASRSTGYEQYF.

This clone has just one count. This chain links TRBV4-2 with TRBJ2-7; 9 bases are shared with TRBD2. J was trimmed by 2 bases and V by 3 bases; bases with no gene match: 11. This CDR3 contains 17 residues. Germline V CDR1 and CDR2: LGHNA, YNFKEQ. The CDR3 region is CASSHLAGPSQAYEQYF. Here the CDR3 DNA reads TGTGCCAGCAGCCACCTAGCGGGACCTTCCCAGGCCTACGAGCAGTACTTC.

This clone has a single count. A read error is possible here, since a much larger clone lies one base away. The V and J genes are TRBV7-8 and TRBJ2-7; 9 bases fit TRBD1. Trimming cost V 3 bases and J 6 bases; bases outside gene matches: 0. The germline gives CDR1 SGHVS, CDR2 FQNEAQ. The CDR3 is made up of 12 amino acids. The CDR3 DNA sequence: TGTGCCAGCAGCTTGACAGGGGGCGAGCAGTACTTC. Protein: CASSLTGGEQYF. The full variable domain, completed using reference TRBV7-8 and TRBJ2-7, is GAGVSQSPRYKVAKRGQDVALRCDPISGHVSLFWYQQALGQGPEFLTYFQNEAQLDKSGLPSDRFFAERPEGSVSTLKIQRTQQEDSAVYLCASSLTGGEQYFGPGTRLTVT.

The chain couples TRBV4-1 to TRBJ1-5; D unclear. CDR3 size: 14 residues. V lost 3 bases and J 1 base, leaving 7 bases between the germline ends. CDR1 and CDR2 from the germline V gene are MGHRA and YSYEKL. The CDR3 spells CASSQPSSNQPQHF. DNA for the CDR3: TGCGCCAGCAGCCAGCCCTCCAGCAATCAGCCCCAGCATTTT.

The V and J genes are TRBV7-9 and TRBJ2-3, with 11 positions matching TRBD2. Germline-derived CDR1 and CDR2 are SEHNR and FQNEAQ (reference sequence). The J segment lost 4 bases and the V segment lost 4 bases, leaving 7 bases of the junction unmatched. This CDR3 contains 16 residues. CDR3 sequence (DNA): TGTGCCAGCAGCTCCTTAGCGGGAGGGCCGGCAGATACGCAGTATTTT. It translates to CASSSLAGGPADTQYF.